This T cell receptor beta chain derives from a study of a mutant IDH1 vaccine in newly diagnosed glioma. In the study overall: Beginning 4-6 weeks after radiotherapy alone, or with temozolomide cycles, vaccination took place. Patients had received radiotherapy, temozolomide, or both previously, most receiving both.

Measured with immunoSEQ multiplex PCR; TCRdb has only the in-frame clones, and not every one. The table lists about 55,000 clones, approximately 80% of them singletons. This clone has more than one count but fewer than ten. Antigen specificity is unknown. Documented time point: week 47, end of study. Vaccination comprised doses that each held 300 ug of mutant IDH1 20-mer peptide, plus topical imiquimod. Newly diagnosed WHO grade 3 or 4 IDH1-mutant, ATRX-lost astrocytomas were identified in the donors. The CDR3 length is 14 residues. The germline V gene has CDR1 SGHRS and CDR2 YFSETQ. V was shortened by 2 bases and J by 1 base, with 7 bases between the two germline ends.

This sequence originates from a woman between 35 and 50 years old with glioma. Some clones in this sample may be carry-over from other donors' samples. The chain is built from TRBV5-1 and TRBJ2-1, with a weak D call TRBD2 (5 bases). The starting material was PBMCs, obtained from a glioma patient whose treatment included an IDH1 peptide vaccine. The CDR3 DNA is TGCGCCAGCAGCTTCGGGGATTCCTACAATGAGCAGTTCTTC. It encodes CASSFGDSYNEQFF.